The 15 T cell receptor beta chains below come from one sample, sequenced in a study of blood T cell repertoires in COVID-19. Generated by immunoSEQ multiplex PCR, the TCRdb table keeps only in-frame clones and is missing some. The sample yields over 150,000 clones, roughly 80% seen once. Sequencing input: peripheral blood. The receptors were sampled from a woman aged 60-75 years with acute or convalescent COVID-19.

This clone was recorded only once. The V call is TRBV5-1, the J call TRBJ2-1; 9 bases are a match to TRBD2. The junction had 7 bases not matched to a gene; V was cut back by 0 bases and J by 6 bases. CDR1 is SGHRS and CDR2 is YFSETQ in the germline V gene. This CDR3 contains 16 residues. The DNA of the CDR3 is TGCGCCAGCAGCTTGGTGGGCGGGGGGGCCAGCAATGAGCAGTTCTTC. Amino acid sequence: CASSLVGGGASNEQFF. Full variable domain (missing parts from reference TRBV5-1 and TRBJ2-1): KAGVTQTPRYLIKTRGQQVTLSCSPISGHRSVSWYQQTPGQGLQFLFEYFSETQRNKGNFPGRFSGRQFSNSRSEMNVSTLELGDSALYLCASSLVGGGASNEQFFGPGTRLTVL.

The V call is TRBV19, the J call TRBJ1-5; D is uncertain. The CDR3 has 14 amino acids. The germline CDR1 and CDR2 sequences are LNHDA and SQIVND (reference sequence). The V end was cut by 6 bases, the J end by 3 bases, with 12 bases between. The DNA for the CDR3 is TGTGCCAGTAGGACAAGCAAATTCAATCAGCCCCAGCATTTT. Its protein is CASRTSKFNQPQHF. Using reference TRBV19 and TRBJ1-5 for the parts outside the CDR3, the full variable domain is DGGITQSPKYLFRKEGQNVTLSCEQNLNHDAMYWYRQDPGQGLRLIYYSQIVNDFQKGDIAEGYSVSREKKESFPLTVTSAQKNPTAFYLCASRTSKFNQPQHFGDGTRLSIL.

The V gene is TRBV11-2, the J gene TRBJ1-2; TRBD1 aligns across 9 bases. The CDR3 totals 17 residues. Germline lookup yields CDR1 SGHAT and CDR2 FQNNGV. With V trimmed by 4 bases and J by 6 bases, 15 bases remained unmatched. DNA for the CDR3: TGTGCCAGCAGCTCCCCCTGGGGGACAGGGCCTGCTGATGGCTACACCTTC. This sequence encodes CASSSPWGTGPADGYTF.

This clone showed up just a few times. This chain links TRBV20-1 with TRBJ1-1; D remains unclear. The germline CDR1 and CDR2 sequences are DFQATT and SNEGSKA (reference sequence). This CDR3 contains 10 residues. Trimming shortened V by 4 bases and J by 10 bases, and 10 bases separated the two germline ends. The CDR3 region has the DNA TGCAGTGCTACTCGGAGAGCAGCTTTCTTT. Translation gives CSATRRAAFF.

The chain joins TRBV12-3 or TRBV12-4 to TRBJ1-2; TRBD1 is a possible D gene (6 bases). The CDR3 loop spans 12 amino acids. Trimming took off 7 bases at V and 5 bases at J, with 11 bases between the two ends. Written as DNA, the CDR3 is TGTGCCAGCACCGTACAGGGTTATGGCTACACCTTC. Amino acids: CASTVQGYGYTF.

This clone was detected only once. The rearrangement links TRBV28 to TRBJ1-1, with D perhaps TRBD1 (5 bases). Trimming pared 6 bases from V and 0 bases from J, leaving 17 bases between. CDR1 is MDHEN, CDR2 SYDVKM, per germline. The CDR3 is 16 residues long. The CDR3 DNA reads TGTGCCAGCAGCCACGCCTCGCAGGGATTGAACACTGAAGCTTTCTTT. Translated, it gives CASSHASQGLNTEAFF.

V and J are TRBV13 and TRBJ1-4, with 7 positions matching TRBD1. Germline trimming cut 0 bases from V and 5 bases from J; bases unmatched to any gene: 3. The CDR3 has 15 residues. Germline V CDR1 and CDR2: PRHDT, FYEKMQ (reference sequence). The CDR3 DNA follows: TGTGCCAGCAGCTTAGGACAGACAGGGAATGAAAAACTGTTTTTT. The encoded protein is CASSLGQTGNEKLFF.

The CDR3 is CAISGTGRTEAFF. In nucleotides, the CDR3 is TGTGCCATCAGTGGTACGGGGAGGACTGAAGCTTTCTTT. The V gene is TRBV10-3, the J gene TRBJ1-1; D is unresolved. The V end was cut by 4 bases, the J end by 5 bases, with 11 bases between. The CDR3 extends over 13 amino acids. CDR1 ENHRY and CDR2 SYGVKD come from the germline V gene.

V gene TRBV3-1 (or the pseudogene TRBV3-2) combines with J gene TRBJ2-4, with a weak D call TRBD2 (6 bases). The V end was cut by 4 bases, the J end by 3 bases, with 13 bases between. In germline, CDR1 is LGHDT, CDR2 YNNKEL (reference sequence). The CDR3 length is 15 residues. CDR3 sequence (DNA): TGTGCCAGCAGCCTGCCCGGGGGAGACAAAAACATTCAGTACTTC. Residues: CASSLPGGDKNIQYF.

The chain joins TRBV7-9 to TRBJ1-2; no definite D call. With 5 bases removed from V and 3 bases from J, the gap between germline ends came to 10 bases. Germline V gives CDR1 SEHNR, CDR2 FQNEAQ (reference sequence). The CDR3 is 13 amino acids. The CDR3 DNA reads as TGTGCCAGCAGCAATTTTAGAGACTATGGCTACACCTTC. Its protein is CASSNFRDYGYTF.

The CDR3, as DNA: TGTGCCAGCAGTGAGGCAGGGCGATACACAGATACGCAGTATTTT. As protein: CASSEAGRYTDTQYF. This chain links TRBV6-1 with TRBJ2-3; D is perhaps TRBD1 (5 bases). Per the germline V gene, CDR1 is MNHNS and CDR2 is SASEGT. CDR3 length: 15 residues. The V end was cut by 3 bases, the J end by 2 bases, with 12 bases between.

V is TRBV7-9 and J is TRBJ1-1; a possible D gene is TRBD1 (6 bases). In germline, CDR1 is SEHNR, CDR2 FQNEAQ (reference sequence). Trimming removed 5 bases at V and 1 base at J, with 8 bases between. This CDR3 spans 13 amino acids. The CDR3 sequence: CASSEGQNTEAFF. CDR3 bases: TGTGCCAGCAGCGAGGGACAGAACACTGAAGCTTTCTTT.

The J gene is TRBJ1-5, the V gene TRBV25-1; D is unresolved. Germline values: CDR1 MGHDK, CDR2 SYGVNS. Trimming pared 5 bases from V and 4 bases from J, leaving 15 bases between. The CDR3 is made up of 15 amino acids. CDR3 in amino acids: CASSTATRENQPQHF. The CDR3 DNA sequence: TGTGCCAGCAGTACCGCCACTAGAGAAAATCAGCCCCAGCATTTT.

The chain is built from TRBV5-1 and TRBJ2-1, with 7 bases matching TRBD2. Trimming took 8 bases from V and 9 from J; bases not matched to a gene: 17. Germline V gene sequence: CDR1 SGHRS, CDR2 YFSETQ. The CDR3 length is 15 residues. The CDR3 loop reads CASSNGDLGGREQFF. CDR3 in DNA: TGCGCCAGTTCGAATGGGGACCTGGGAGGGCGTGAGCAGTTCTTC.

The gene calls are TRBV27 and TRBJ1-1; D remains unclear. The germline V gene has CDR1 MNHEY and CDR2 SMNVEV (reference sequence). Trimming took 9 bases from V and 5 from J, leaving 22 bases between them. This CDR3 has 15 residues. The chain's CDR3 is CASTTARGWGTEAFF. CDR3 DNA sequence: TGTGCCAGTACAACTGCCAGAGGGTGGGGTACTGAAGCTTTCTTT.